This passage covers 18 T cell receptor beta chains from one sample sequenced in a study of blood T cell repertoires in COVID-19. Data came from immunoSEQ multiplex PCR; TCRdb stores just in-frame clones and leaves some out. The data hold some 80,000 clones, with roughly 82% observed a single time. The sample taken for sequencing was peripheral blood. These receptors were taken from a human donor in a cohort sampled during active COVID-19.

The chain uses TRBV4-1 and TRBJ2-2; TRBD2 aligns across 8 bases. V dropped 3 bases and J dropped 6; count of bases not matched to a gene: 9. Germline V gene lookup returns CDR1 MGHRA and CDR2 YSYEKL. The CDR3 is 16 amino acids. The CDR3 region is CASSHLPGLEAGELFF. CDR3 nucleotides: TGCGCCAGCAGCCACCTACCGGGACTAGAGGCCGGGGAGCTGTTTTTT.

The chain couples TRBV11-2 to TRBJ2-7; tentatively, D is TRBD1 (6 bases). Germline loops: CDR1 SGHAT, CDR2 FQNNGV. V gave up 1 base and J gave up 3 bases, with 13 bases separating them. The CDR3 is 15 residues long. The CDR3 reads CASSLAFGTNYEQYF. The DNA of the CDR3 is TGTGCCAGCAGCTTAGCCTTCGGGACAAACTACGAGCAGTACTTC.

The chain is built from TRBV9 and TRBJ2-7, with D unresolved. CDR1 and CDR2 from the germline V gene are SGDLS and YYNGEE. This CDR3 comprises 13 residues. The V and J ends lost 0 bases and 3 bases respectively, with 7 bases between them. The CDR3 nucleotides read TGTGCCAGCAGCGTAGGGGCCTACTACGAGCAGTACTTC. Its protein is CASSVGAYYEQYF.

This chain links TRBV9 with TRBJ1-3; no clear D gene. Trimming shortened V by 0 bases and J by 1 base, and 14 bases separated the two germline ends. Germline values: CDR1 SGDLS, CDR2 YYNGEE. This CDR3 has 17 residues. DNA for the CDR3: TGTGCCAGCAGCGTAGTCGGAGGCTCCAAATCTGGAAACACCATATATTTT. Its protein product is CASSVVGGSKSGNTIYF.

The V gene is TRBV7-9, the J gene TRBJ1-2; D not resolved. The germline V gene has CDR1 SEHNR and CDR2 FQNEAQ (reference sequence). Trimming removed 0 bases from V and 0 bases from J, with 5 bases in between. The CDR3 runs to 14 residues. The CDR3 nucleotides read TGTGCCAGCAGCTTAGCGGAGGCTAACTATGGCTACACCTTC. Translating it yields CASSLAEANYGYTF.

V is TRBV3-1 (or the pseudogene TRBV3-2) and J is TRBJ2-7; 10 bases are shared with TRBD2. The CDR3 contains 13 residues. Germline V gene sequence: CDR1 LGHDT, CDR2 YNNKEL (reference sequence). Trimming cost V 4 bases and J 10 bases; bases outside gene matches: 7. The CDR3 DNA reads as TGTGCCAGCAGCCGCCTAGCGGGGGTTCAACAGTACTTC. It encodes CASSRLAGVQQYF.

The chain combines TRBV2 with TRBJ2-7; 7 nucleotides match TRBD1. The CDR3 has 14 residues. Germline V gene data show CDR1 as SNHLY and CDR2 as FYNNEI. V shed 9 bases and J 0 bases; nucleotides not matched to a gene: 8. The CDR3 loop is CASKPGQRSYEQYF. Written as DNA, the CDR3 is TGTGCCAGTAAACCGGGACAGCGCTCCTACGAGCAGTACTTC.

V is TRBV4-3 and J is TRBJ2-1, with unresolved D. This CDR3 is built from 14 residues. Deletions cut 0 bases from V and 5 bases from J, with 8 bases between. CDR1 is LGHNA and CDR2 is YSLEER in the germline V gene. The CDR3 spells CASSQELPNNEQFF. CDR3 coding DNA: TGCGCCAGCAGCCAAGAGCTACCGAACAATGAGCAGTTCTTC.

DNA for the CDR3: TGTGCCAGCAGCCCCACAGGGTTCCGGGAGCTGTTTTTT. Residues: CASSPTGFRELFF. The V call is TRBV7-9, the J call TRBJ2-2; possibly TRBD1 for D (6 bases). This CDR3 comprises 13 residues. V was clipped by 5 bases and J by 9 bases, with 13 bases between them. Germline loops: CDR1 SEHNR, CDR2 FQNEAQ (reference sequence).

The CDR3 region is CASSLGLAGGTDTQYF. CDR3 nucleotide sequence: TGTGCCAGCAGCTTAGGACTAGCGGGGGGCACAGATACGCAGTATTTT. The chain links TRBV7-3 to TRBJ2-3, with 13 bases fitting TRBD2. With V trimmed by 2 bases and J by 1 base, 0 bases remained unmatched. The germline V gene encodes CDR1 SGHTA and CDR2 FQGTGA. This CDR3 has 16 amino acids.

The genes are TRBV13 and TRBJ2-6; 7 nucleotides agree with TRBD1. The germline gives CDR1 PRHDT, CDR2 FYEKMQ (reference sequence). V lost 5 bases to trimming and J lost 1 base; unmatched junction nucleotides: 17. The CDR3 runs 20 residues. For the CDR3, the DNA is TGTGCCAGCAGCCCCTCGATAAGACAGGGATTTCCTTCTGGGGCCAACGTCCTGACTTTC. The encoded protein is CASSPSIRQGFPSGANVLTF. Drawing the rest from reference TRBV13 and TRBJ2-6, the complete variable domain is AAGVIQSPRHLIKEKRETATLKCYPIPRHDTVYWYQQGPGQDPQFLISFYEKMQSDKGSIPDRFSAQQFSDYHSELNMSSLELGDSALYFCASSPSIRQGFPSGANVLTFGAGSRLTVL.

This sequence joins TRBV7-9 and TRBJ2-7; D might be TRBD1 (6 bases). CDR3 size: 16 residues. Germline V lookup: CDR1 SEHNR, CDR2 FQNEAQ (reference sequence). V lost 8 bases to trimming and J lost 0 bases, with 20 bases between them. CDR3 residues: CASLGGVDGVSYEQYF. The CDR3 nucleotides are TGTGCCAGCTTAGGGGGAGTGGACGGAGTCTCCTACGAGCAGTACTTC.

This chain uses TRBV7-2 with TRBJ1-1; 7 bases map to TRBD1. The CDR3 is made up of 15 amino acids. Losses at the gene ends were 5 bases for V and 1 base for J; bases not matched to a gene: 7. Germline CDR1 reads SGHTA; CDR2 reads FQGNSA. As DNA, the CDR3 is TGTGCCAGCAGCCTACAGGGACAGCAGAACACTGAAGCTTTCTTT. As protein: CASSLQGQQNTEAFF.

This clone turned up a few times. The gene calls are TRBV6-5 and TRBJ1-5; 7 nucleotides align to TRBD1. The CDR3 has 15 amino acids. The V and J ends lost 6 bases and 0 bases, in that order; junction bases with no gene match: 5. Germline CDR1 and CDR2: MNHEY and SVGAGI. CDR3 loop: CASRSDRHSNQPQHF. For the CDR3, the DNA is TGTGCCAGCAGATCGGACAGGCATAGCAATCAGCCCCAGCATTTT.

This chain connects TRBV6-6 to TRBJ2-7; a possible D gene is TRBD1 (6 bases). Per germline, CDR1 MNHNY and CDR2 SVGAGI (reference sequence). Trimming cost V 5 bases and J 1 base, with 15 bases left between them. The CDR3 loop spans 15 amino acids. The CDR3 sequence: CASSDIPGQSYEQYF. The CDR3, as DNA: TGTGCCAGCAGTGACATCCCAGGACAGTCCTACGAGCAGTACTTC.

The V and J genes are TRBV18 and TRBJ2-7; the D gene is possibly TRBD1 (5 bases). Per the germline V gene, CDR1 is KGHSH and CDR2 is LQKENI. The CDR3 length is 15 residues. Trimming cost V 2 bases and J 0 bases, with 11 bases left between them. The CDR3 nucleotides are TGTGCCAGCTCACCATTTTCTGACAGCTCCTACGAGCAGTACTTC. Encoded protein: CASSPFSDSSYEQYF. Supplemented by reference TRBV18 and TRBJ2-7, the full variable domain reads NAGVMQNPRHLVRRRGQEARLRCSPMKGHSHVYWYRQLPEEGLKFMVYLQKENIIDESGMPKERFSAEFPKEGPSILRIQQVVRGDSAAYFCASSPFSDSSYEQYFGPGTRLTVT.

J is TRBJ2-6 and V is TRBV7-3; D possibly corresponds to TRBD1 (6 bases). The germline V gene encodes CDR1 SGHTA and CDR2 FQGTGA. CDR3 size: 16 residues. Trimming removed 7 bases at V and 0 bases at J, with 13 bases between. In DNA form, the CDR3 reads TGTGCCAGCACCCAAGCGACAGGCTCTGGGGCCAACGTCCTGACTTTC. It yields the protein CASTQATGSGANVLTF.

The V call is TRBV5-1, the J call TRBJ1-3; D gene ambiguous. Germline V CDR1 and CDR2: SGHRS, YFSETQ. Trimming removed 4 bases at V and 0 bases at J, with 5 bases between. The CDR3 length is 13 residues. CDR3 in amino acids: CASSPSSGNTIYF. CDR3 DNA sequence: TGCGCCAGCAGCCCGAGCTCTGGAAACACCATATATTTT.